This T cell receptor (beta chain) stems from a study of blood T cell repertoires in COVID-19. The CDR3 has 13 amino acids. V was trimmed by 3 bases and J by 12 bases, leaving 14 bases between them. Germline-derived CDR1 and CDR2 are SGHAT and FQNNGV. Study processing details: Estimation of nucleated cell counts was performed using reference gene primer amplification. Generated by immunoSEQ multiplex PCR, the TCRdb table keeps only in-frame clones and is missing some. V, J and clone size are those of that table, while D and trimming were read from the DNA. The table includes roughly 100,000 clones, about 90% detected once.

The receptor's source is a man between 18 and 29 years old with acute or convalescent COVID-19. The material sequenced was peripheral blood. The rearrangement uses TRBV11-2 and TRBJ1-4; TRBD1 might be the D (5 bases). The CDR3 loop is CASSLAGQGELFF. DNA of the CDR3: TGTGCCAGCAGCTTGGCGGGGCAGGGCGAACTGTTTTTT. Drawing the rest from reference TRBV11-2 and TRBJ1-4, the complete variable domain is EAGVAQSPRYKIIEKRQSVAFWCNPISGHATLYWYQQILGQGPKLLIQFQNNGVVDDSQLPKDRFSAERLKGVDSTLKIQPAKLEDSAVYLCASSLAGQGELFFGSGTQLSVL.